The 7 T cell receptor beta chains presented below share a single source sample, sequenced in a study of blood T cell repertoires in COVID-19 (dated by TCRdb to the early 2020s). The method was the immunoSEQ multiplex PCR assay. TCRdb took this table from immuneACCESS and kept in-frame rearrangements with V and J called. Such tables lack part of the clones; where checked against another copy, unresolved V genes explain under half of the gap, and the rest is unexplained. Counted in this sample were some 150,000 clones; more than 65% of them appeared once. More than 5.5% of the sample is in the top ten clones. Sample: peripheral blood. These receptors were obtained from a woman in her fifties or sixties in a cohort sampled during active or convalescent COVID-19.

This clone has just a few counts. The V and J genes are TRBV19 and TRBJ2-4, with D unclear. The CDR3 is 13 residues long. Germline V gene data show CDR1 as LNHDA and CDR2 as SQIVND (reference sequence). The V end lost 0 bases, the J end lost 4 bases, and 4 bases lay between the germline ends. The CDR3 loop is CASSIDPKNIQYF. CDR3 DNA sequence: TGTGCCAGTAGTATAGACCCAAAAAACATTCAGTACTTC.

V is TRBV29-1 and J is TRBJ2-7; 9 nucleotides line up with TRBD1. V shed 6 bases, J shed 10 bases, and the junction held 10 bases outside the gene matches. This CDR3 has 12 residues. Germline-derived CDR1 and CDR2 are SQVTM and ANQGSEA. The CDR3: CSVVDRGATQYF. CDR3 bases: TGCAGCGTGGTAGACAGGGGGGCAACACAGTACTTC.

The gene calls are TRBV6-2 or TRBV6-3 and TRBJ2-7; D is ambiguous. Germline V CDR1 and CDR2: MNHEY, SVGEGT. V shed 6 bases and J shed 3 bases, with 6 bases lying between them. CDR3 length: 11 amino acids. CDR3 in DNA: TGTGCCAGCAGCGGCAGCTACGAGCAGTACTTC. This translates into CASSGSYEQYF.

The chain is built from TRBV7-8 and TRBJ1-5; 7 bases fit TRBD1. The CDR3 has 18 residues. V was clipped by 0 bases and J by 1 base; unmatched bases: 9. Germline values: CDR1 SGHVS, CDR2 FQNEAQ. The CDR3 region is CASSLARFDRASNQPQHF. As DNA, the CDR3 is TGTGCCAGCAGCTTAGCGCGGTTCGACAGGGCCAGCAATCAGCCCCAGCATTTT. The whole variable domain, filled in from reference TRBV7-8 and TRBJ1-5, reads GAGVSQSPRYKVAKRGQDVALRCDPISGHVSLFWYQQALGQGPEFLTYFQNEAQLDKSGLPSDRFFAERPEGSVSTLKIQRTQQEDSAVYLCASSLARFDRASNQPQHFGDGTRLSIL.

The chain links TRBV19 to TRBJ2-5; 7 bases are a match to TRBD2. With V trimmed by 3 bases and J by 9 bases, 22 bases remained unmatched. Germline CDR1 LNHDA, CDR2 SQIVND (reference sequence). The CDR3 contains 18 residues. CDR3 in amino acids: CASSMFGEVAPAGRPQYF. Here the CDR3 DNA reads TGTGCCAGTAGTATGTTCGGGGAGGTTGCACCAGCGGGGCGGCCCCAGTACTTC.

V usage is TRBV6-5 and J usage is TRBJ2-1; 9 bases line up with TRBD1. Trimming at V came to 0 bases and at J to 8 bases, leaving 5 bases not matched to a gene. The V gene's germline CDR1 is MNHEY and CDR2 SVGAGI. This CDR3 comprises 15 residues. The CDR3 nucleotides read TGTGCCAGCAGTTACTCTTGGGACAGGGTTTATGAGCAGTTCTTC. This codes for CASSYSWDRVYEQFF.

This rearrangement joins TRBV6-2 or TRBV6-3 to TRBJ2-7; 8 bases align to TRBD2. V was clipped by 7 bases and J by 0 bases; unmatched bases: 8. The CDR3 is 15 amino acids. The germline V gene encodes CDR1 MNHEY and CDR2 SVGEGT. As DNA, the CDR3 is TGTGCCAGCACCCCAGCGGGACTAGTCTCCTACGAGCAGTACTTC. Its protein product is CASTPAGLVSYEQYF.